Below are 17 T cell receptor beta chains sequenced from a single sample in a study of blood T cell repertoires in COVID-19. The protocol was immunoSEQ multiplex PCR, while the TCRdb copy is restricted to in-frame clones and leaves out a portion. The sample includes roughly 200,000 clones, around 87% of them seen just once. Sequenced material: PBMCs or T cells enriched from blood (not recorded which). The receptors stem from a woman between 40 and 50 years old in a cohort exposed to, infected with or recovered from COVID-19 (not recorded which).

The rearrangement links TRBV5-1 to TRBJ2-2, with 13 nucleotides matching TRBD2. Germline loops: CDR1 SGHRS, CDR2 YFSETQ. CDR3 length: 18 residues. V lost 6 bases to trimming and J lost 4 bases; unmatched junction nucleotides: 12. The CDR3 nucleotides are TGCGCCAGCAATTTCGGACTAGCGGGGGTTGACGGCACCGGGGAGCTGTTTTTT. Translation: CASNFGLAGVDGTGELFF.

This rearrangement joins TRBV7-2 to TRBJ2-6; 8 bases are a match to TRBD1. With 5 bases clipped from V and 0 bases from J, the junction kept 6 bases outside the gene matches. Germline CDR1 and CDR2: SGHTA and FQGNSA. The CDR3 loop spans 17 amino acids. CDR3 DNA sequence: TGTGCCAGCAGCATCGGGACAGGCCTCTCTGGGGCCAACGTCCTGACTTTC. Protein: CASSIGTGLSGANVLTF.

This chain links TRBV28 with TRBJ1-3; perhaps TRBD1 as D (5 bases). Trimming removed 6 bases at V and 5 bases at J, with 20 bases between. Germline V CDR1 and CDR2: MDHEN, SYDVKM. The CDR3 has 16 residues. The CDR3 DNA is TGTGCCAGCAGCTTCCTTGGGGGGGTAGTCAGAAACACCATATATTTT. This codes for CASSFLGGVVRNTIYF.

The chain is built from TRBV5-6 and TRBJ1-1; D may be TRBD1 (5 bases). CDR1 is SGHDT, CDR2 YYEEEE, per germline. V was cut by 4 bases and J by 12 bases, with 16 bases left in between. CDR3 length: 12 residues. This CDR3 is CASSPEGRGTFF. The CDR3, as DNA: TGTGCCAGCAGCCCGGAAGGTCGGGGGACTTTCTTT.

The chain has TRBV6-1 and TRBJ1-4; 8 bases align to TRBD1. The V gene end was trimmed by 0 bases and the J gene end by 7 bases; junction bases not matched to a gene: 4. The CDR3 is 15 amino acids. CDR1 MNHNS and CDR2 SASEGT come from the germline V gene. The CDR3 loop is CASSEAIQGGEKLFF. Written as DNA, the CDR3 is TGTGCCAGCAGTGAAGCTATACAGGGGGGTGAAAAACTGTTTTTT.

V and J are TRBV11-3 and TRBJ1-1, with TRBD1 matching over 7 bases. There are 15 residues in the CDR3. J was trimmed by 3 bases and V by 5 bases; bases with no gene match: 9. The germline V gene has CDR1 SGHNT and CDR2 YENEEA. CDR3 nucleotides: TGTGCCAGCAGCCCCAAGACAGGGTTCTACACTGAAGCTTTCTTT. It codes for CASSPKTGFYTEAFF.

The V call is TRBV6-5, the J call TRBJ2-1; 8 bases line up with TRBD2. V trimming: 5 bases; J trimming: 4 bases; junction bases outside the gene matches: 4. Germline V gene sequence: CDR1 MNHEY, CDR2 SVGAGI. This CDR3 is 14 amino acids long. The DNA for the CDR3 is TGTGCCAGCAGTCCTAGCGGGCCATACAATGAGCAGTTCTTC. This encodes CASSPSGPYNEQFF.

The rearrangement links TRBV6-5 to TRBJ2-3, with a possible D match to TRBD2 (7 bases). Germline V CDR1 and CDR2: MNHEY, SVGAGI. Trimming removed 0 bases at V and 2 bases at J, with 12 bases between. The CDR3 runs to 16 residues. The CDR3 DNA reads TGTGCCAGCAGTTACTCTTTGGGGGGGCTCACAGATACGCAGTATTTT. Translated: CASSYSLGGLTDTQYF.

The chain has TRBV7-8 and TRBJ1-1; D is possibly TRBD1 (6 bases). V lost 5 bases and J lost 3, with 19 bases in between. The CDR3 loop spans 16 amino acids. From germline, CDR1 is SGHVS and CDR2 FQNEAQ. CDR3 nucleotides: TGTGCCAGCAGCGTCACAAACAGGGTTCAGGACACTGAAGCTTTCTTT. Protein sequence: CASSVTNRVQDTEAFF.

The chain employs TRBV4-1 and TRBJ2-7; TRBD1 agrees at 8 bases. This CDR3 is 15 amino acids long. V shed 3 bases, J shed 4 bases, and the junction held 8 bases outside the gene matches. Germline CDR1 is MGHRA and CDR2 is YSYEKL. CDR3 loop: CASSHWQGAPYEQYF. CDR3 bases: TGCGCCAGCAGCCATTGGCAGGGGGCGCCGTACGAGCAGTACTTC.

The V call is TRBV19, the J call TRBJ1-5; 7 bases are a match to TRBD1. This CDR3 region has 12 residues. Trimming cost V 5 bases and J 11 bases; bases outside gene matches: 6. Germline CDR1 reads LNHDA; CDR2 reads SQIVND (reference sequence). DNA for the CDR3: TGTGCCAGTAGTCGAGGGGGCTTGGCCCAGCATTTT. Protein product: CASSRGGLAQHF.

CDR3 protein: CASSLGGQGLGYTF. DNA of the CDR3: TGCGCCAGCAGCTTGGGGGGCCAGGGGTTGGGCTACACCTTC. The chain employs TRBV5-1 and TRBJ1-2; tentative D call: TRBD1 (6 bases). Trimming removed 0 bases from V and 8 bases from J, with 14 bases in between. The CDR3 has 14 amino acids. The germline gives CDR1 SGHRS, CDR2 YFSETQ.

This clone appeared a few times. Here the CDR3 reads CAGGGPDTQYF. CDR3 bases: TGTGCCGGTGGAGGGCCCGATACGCAGTATTTT. This sequence joins TRBV2 and TRBJ2-3, with D maybe TRBD2 (6 bases). This CDR3 contains 11 residues. V gave up 11 bases and J gave up 6 bases, with 12 bases separating them. The germline V gene has CDR1 SNHLY and CDR2 FYNNEI.

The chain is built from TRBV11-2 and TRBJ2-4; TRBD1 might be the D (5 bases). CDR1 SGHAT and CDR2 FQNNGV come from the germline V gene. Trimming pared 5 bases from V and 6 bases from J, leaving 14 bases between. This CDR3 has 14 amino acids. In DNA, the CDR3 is TGTGCCAGCAGCCAACGGACAAGGCGAAACATTCAGTACTTC. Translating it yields CASSQRTRRNIQYF.

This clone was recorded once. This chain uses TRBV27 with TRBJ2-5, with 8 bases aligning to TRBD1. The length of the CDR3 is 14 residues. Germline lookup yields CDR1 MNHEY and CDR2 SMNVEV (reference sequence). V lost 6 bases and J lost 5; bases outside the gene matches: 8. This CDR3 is CASRGRGRRETQYF. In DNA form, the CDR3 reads TGTGCCAGCAGAGGCAGGGGGCGGAGGGAGACCCAGTACTTC.

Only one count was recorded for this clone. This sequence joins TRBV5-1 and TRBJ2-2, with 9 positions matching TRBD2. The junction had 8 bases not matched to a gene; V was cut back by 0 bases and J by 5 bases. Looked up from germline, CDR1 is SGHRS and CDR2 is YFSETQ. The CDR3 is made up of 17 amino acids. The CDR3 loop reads CASSLGPSGELTGELFF. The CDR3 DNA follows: TGCGCCAGCAGCTTGGGGCCTAGCGGGGAGCTAACCGGGGAGCTGTTTTTT. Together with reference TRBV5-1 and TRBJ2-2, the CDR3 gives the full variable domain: KAGVTQTPRYLIKTRGQQVTLSCSPISGHRSVSWYQQTPGQGLQFLFEYFSETQRNKGNFPGRFSGRQFSNSRSEMNVSTLELGDSALYLCASSLGPSGELTGELFFGEGSRLTVL.

DNA of the CDR3: TGTGCCAGCAGCGAGAAACAGGGCTCTGGAAACACCATATATTTT. Encoded protein: CASSEKQGSGNTIYF. The rearrangement links TRBV7-9 to TRBJ1-3; possible D gene TRBD1, 6 bases. Germline lookup yields CDR1 SEHNR and CDR2 FQNEAQ (reference sequence). V was shortened by 5 bases and J by 0 bases, with 11 bases between the two germline ends. This CDR3 spans 15 amino acids.